This TCR beta chain was sequenced for a study of neurological immune-mediated disorders. TCRdb recomputed calls from the 5' RACE reads with MiXCR, one row per CDR3 protein. The sample holds 25,000 or so distinct CDR3 sequences, 13% seen once. Sample time point: technical triplicate 1. V lost 6 bases to trimming and J lost 4 bases; unmatched junction nucleotides: 11. The CDR3 totals 17 residues. Germline lookup yields CDR1 DFQATT and CDR2 SNEGSKA (reference sequence). This clonotype was picked up many times. The TCR originated in a female donor with HTLV-1-associated myelopathy (HAM/TSP). Sequenced material: CD4+ T cells from blood. V is TRBV20-1 and J is TRBJ2-1; TRBD2 matches 14 bases. DNA for the CDR3: TGCAGTGCCAGCGGACTAGCGGGAGGACGCTTATACAATGAGCAGTTCTTC. Encoded protein: CSASGLAGGRLYNEQFF.